A single sample gave rise to the 27 T cell receptor beta chains below, sequenced in a study of a mutant IDH1 vaccine in newly diagnosed glioma. Time point reported: week 23, last vaccination. A 20-mer mutant IDH1 peptide at 300 ug was injected subcutaneously with topical imiquimod. Their antigens are not known. Profiling relied on immunoSEQ multiplex PCR, and the TCRdb table lists in-frame clones only, not all of them. The sample consists of about 30,000 clones, approximately 88% of them appearing once. Sequenced material: PBMCs, taken from a glioma patient whose treatment included an IDH1 peptide vaccine. Every receptor here comes from a man aged 35-49 years with glioma.

The V gene is TRBV4-2, the J gene TRBJ1-2, with D possibly being TRBD1 (6 bases). Germline lookup yields CDR1 LGHNA and CDR2 YNFKEQ. V was trimmed by 4 bases and J by 1 base, leaving 16 bases between them. The CDR3 is 16 amino acids. The CDR3 coding sequence is TGTGCCAGCAGCCCCCGGACAGCTCAATTTAACTATGGCTACACCTTC. Translation: CASSPRTAQFNYGYTF.

This clone was seen more than once but under ten times. This chain joins TRBV18 and TRBJ1-1; the D gene is possibly TRBD1 (5 bases). The CDR3 covers 13 residues. Germline CDR1 and CDR2: KGHSH and LQKENI. The V and J ends lost 4 bases and 1 base respectively, with 7 bases between them. The CDR3 region has the DNA TGTGCCAGCTCACGACAGAGGAACACTGAAGCTTTCTTT. Residues: CASSRQRNTEAFF.

CDR3: CASSPRPSMNTEAFF. Written as DNA, the CDR3 is TGTGCCAGCAGCCCCCGACCTTCAATGAACACTGAAGCTTTCTTT. The rearrangement links TRBV9 to TRBJ1-1; unclear D gene. The ends were cut back, 4 bases at V and 0 bases at J, with 13 bases in the middle. This CDR3 is 15 amino acids long. Per the germline V gene, CDR1 is SGDLS and CDR2 is YYNGEE.

The chain combines TRBV19 with TRBJ2-7, with D possibly called TRBD1 or TRBD2 (5 bases each). The CDR3 has 18 amino acids. The V end lost 3 bases, the J end lost 1 base, and 22 bases lay between the germline ends. Germline loops: CDR1 LNHDA, CDR2 SQIVND (reference sequence). CDR3 in amino acids: CASSIRVGLGDVSYEQYF. The CDR3 DNA sequence: TGTGCCAGTAGTATCAGGGTGGGGCTTGGGGACGTATCCTACGAGCAGTACTTC.

This chain connects TRBV27 to TRBJ2-2; D may be TRBD2 (5 bases). V gave up 2 bases and J gave up 14 bases, with 12 bases separating them. The germline CDR1 and CDR2 sequences are MNHEY and SMNVEV (reference sequence). The CDR3 extends over 12 amino acids. The CDR3 DNA reads TGTGCCAGCAGTTTAGAGGGCCGGGCTCTGTTTTTT. It yields the protein CASSLEGRALFF.

This clone appeared a single time. This chain uses TRBV5-1 with TRBJ2-2; TRBD2 is a possible D gene (6 bases). The CDR3 runs to 15 residues. V lost 3 bases and J lost 4, with 13 bases in between. Per germline, CDR1 SGHRS and CDR2 YFSETQ. CDR3 amino acids: CASSWSSGSTGELFF. In DNA form, the CDR3 reads TGCGCCAGCAGCTGGTCCTCCGGGAGCACCGGGGAGCTGTTTTTT.

For the CDR3, the DNA is TGTGCCGGCTTCGAGAGACTAGCGGGGGGAAAATTCGAGACCCAGTACTTC. It yields the protein CAGFERLAGGKFETQYF. V gene TRBV21-1 combines with J gene TRBJ2-5; TRBD2 is the table's D call and was not checked against the DNA. TRBV21-1 is recorded as a pseudogene. The CDR3 contains 17 residues.

The genes are TRBV5-5 and TRBJ1-3, with D possibly being TRBD1 (5 bases). The CDR3 is 17 residues long. Trimming shortened V by 1 base and J by 7 bases, and 21 bases separated the two germline ends. Per germline, CDR1 SGHKS and CDR2 YYEKEE (reference sequence). This CDR3 reads CASSLKVPGPSGNTIYF. The CDR3 DNA follows: TGTGCCAGCAGCTTGAAGGTCCCAGGGCCAAGTGGCAACACCATATATTTT.

This chain connects TRBV19 to TRBJ2-5; the D is unclear. V lost 2 bases, J lost 3 bases, and 1 base lay in between. CDR1 and CDR2 from the germline V gene are LNHDA and SQIVND (reference sequence). The CDR3 is 11 amino acids. CDR3 DNA: TGTGCCAGTAGTATAAAAGAGACCCAGTACTTC. Amino acid sequence: CASSIKETQYF.

V and J are TRBV4-1 and TRBJ2-5; D gene unclear. CDR1 is MGHRA and CDR2 is YSYEKL in the germline V gene. The CDR3 covers 13 residues. The V end lost 3 bases, the J end lost 2 bases, and 7 bases lay between the germline ends. CDR3 residues: CASSHLIQETQYF. CDR3 in DNA: TGCGCCAGCAGCCACCTGATTCAAGAGACCCAGTACTTC.

The chain recombines TRBV19 with TRBJ2-6; D is unresolved. This CDR3 region has 16 residues. CDR1 LNHDA and CDR2 SQIVND come from the germline V gene (reference sequence). With 1 base removed from V and 2 bases from J, the gap between germline ends came to 9 bases. The CDR3, as DNA: TGTGCCAGTAGTATAGTAGGCGGCACTGGGGCCAACGTCCTGACTTTC. Its protein is CASSIVGGTGANVLTF.

CDR3 amino acids: CASSFSGGTEAFF. The CDR3 DNA sequence: TGTGCCAGCAGCTTCTCTGGGGGCACTGAAGCTTTCTTT. The V gene is TRBV5-5, the J gene TRBJ1-1; possibly TRBD1 for D (5 bases). The CDR3 consists of 13 residues. Germline V gene sequence: CDR1 SGHKS, CDR2 YYEKEE (reference sequence). V was cut by 2 bases and J by 4 bases, with 9 bases left in between.

The rearrangement joins TRBV5-1 to TRBJ2-5; the D call may be TRBD1 or TRBD2 (5 bases each). The CDR3 length is 15 residues. Germline assignment: CDR1 SGHRS and CDR2 YFSETQ. Trimming left V 2 bases short and J 1 base short, with 12 bases between. The DNA of the CDR3 is TGCGCCAGCAGCTTCTCCCCAGGGACCCAAGAGACCCAGTACTTC. It specifies CASSFSPGTQETQYF. The entire variable domain, with the rest obtained from reference TRBV5-1 and TRBJ2-5, is as follows: KAGVTQTPRYLIKTRGQQVTLSCSPISGHRSVSWYQQTPGQGLQFLFEYFSETQRNKGNFPGRFSGRQFSNSRSEMNVSTLELGDSALYLCASSFSPGTQETQYFGPGTRLLVL.

This chain joins TRBV2 and TRBJ2-2, with 7 bases aligning to TRBD1. Germline values: CDR1 SNHLY, CDR2 FYNNEI. V lost 8 bases and J lost 2; bases outside the gene matches: 2. This CDR3 has 13 residues. As DNA, the CDR3 is TGTGCCAGCGACAGGGAAAACACCGGGGAGCTGTTTTTT. Translated, it gives CASDRENTGELFF.

The chain joins TRBV19 to TRBJ1-5; D uncertain. V gave up 0 bases and J gave up 3 bases, with 9 bases separating them. Germline loops: CDR1 LNHDA, CDR2 SQIVND (reference sequence). This CDR3 is built from 15 residues. Here the CDR3 reads CASSIDDRTNQPQHF. DNA of the CDR3: TGTGCCAGTAGTATAGACGACCGGACCAATCAGCCCCAGCATTTT.

J is TRBJ2-1 and V is TRBV15; a possible D gene is TRBD2 (6 bases). Germline lookup yields CDR1 LNHNV and CDR2 YYDKDF (reference sequence). The CDR3 contains 15 residues. Trimming took off 5 bases at V and 1 base at J, with 12 bases between the two ends. Here the CDR3 reads CATSPLGLSYNEQFF. The CDR3 nucleotides are TGTGCCACCAGCCCCCTGGGACTTTCCTACAATGAGCAGTTCTTC.

The chain links TRBV19 to TRBJ1-1, with D possibly TRBD1 on 6 matching bases. The CDR3 extends over 14 amino acids. V was shortened by 4 bases and J by 6 bases, with 15 bases between the two germline ends. Germline-derived CDR1 and CDR2 are LNHDA and SQIVND (reference sequence). Here the CDR3 reads CASSRREQGAEAFF. The CDR3 DNA follows: TGTGCCAGTAGTAGGCGAGAACAGGGCGCTGAAGCTTTCTTT. Full variable domain (missing parts from reference TRBV19 and TRBJ1-1): DGGITQSPKYLFRKEGQNVTLSCEQNLNHDAMYWYRQDPGQGLRLIYYSQIVNDFQKGDIAEGYSVSREKKESFPLTVTSAQKNPTAFYLCASSRREQGAEAFFGQGTRLTVV.

This clone was seen more than once but under ten times. The V call is TRBV7-9, the J call TRBJ1-1; D gene ambiguous. Germline V gene sequence: CDR1 SEHNR, CDR2 FQNEAQ (reference sequence). Trimming removed 3 bases from V and 7 bases from J, with 9 bases in between. This CDR3 comprises 12 residues. The CDR3 reads CASSFGGIEAFF. CDR3 sequence (DNA): TGTGCCAGCAGCTTCGGCGGAATTGAAGCTTTCTTT.

In regard to this clone: This specimen includes other DNA sequences encoding the same CDR3. The chain couples TRBV7-2 to TRBJ1-5; no clear D gene. From germline, CDR1 is SGHTA and CDR2 FQGNSA. The CDR3 totals 12 residues. The ends were cut back, 2 bases at V and 1 base at J, with 0 bases in the middle. CDR3 in DNA: TGTGCCAGCAGCTTAAGCAATCAGCCCCAGCATTTT. Translated, it gives CASSLSNQPQHF.

This clone has just a few counts. The chain links TRBV2 to TRBJ1-5; TRBD1 is a possible D gene (6 bases). Per germline, CDR1 SNHLY and CDR2 FYNNEI. V was cut by 10 bases and J by 2 bases, with 9 bases left in between. This CDR3 contains 12 residues. The DNA for the CDR3 is TGTGCCACCTCAGGGGGCAATCAGCCCCAGCATTTT. Its translation: CATSGGNQPQHF.

The rearrangement uses TRBV2 and TRBJ2-5, with unresolved D. Germline V lookup: CDR1 SNHLY, CDR2 FYNNEI. The CDR3 length is 15 residues. Deletions cut 4 bases from V and 5 bases from J, with 17 bases between. CDR3: CASSAHQAQSETQYF. CDR3 DNA sequence: TGTGCCAGCAGTGCCCACCAAGCACAATCCGAGACCCAGTACTTC.

The V gene is TRBV28, the J gene TRBJ2-7, with TRBD1 matching 9 bases. The J segment lost 4 bases and the V segment lost 5 bases, leaving 6 bases of the junction unmatched. Germline V gene sequence: CDR1 MDHEN, CDR2 SYDVKM. The CDR3 contains 14 residues. DNA of the CDR3: TGTGCCAGCAGTGTCAGACAGGGGGGGTACGAGCAGTACTTC. Translated: CASSVRQGGYEQYF.

The CDR3, as DNA: TGCGCCAGCAGCCCCCCCAACCGACAGGGCGGCGAGCAGTACTTC. This sequence encodes CASSPPNRQGGEQYF. The chain combines TRBV4-1 with TRBJ2-7; TRBD1 matches 7 bases. V trimming: 4 bases; J trimming: 6 bases; junction bases outside the gene matches: 12. CDR3 length: 15 amino acids. Per the germline V gene, CDR1 is MGHRA and CDR2 is YSYEKL.

The gene calls are TRBV9 and TRBJ2-5, with 7 positions matching TRBD1. Looked up from germline, CDR1 is SGDLS and CDR2 is YYNGEE. The CDR3 is 15 amino acids. V lost 0 bases and J lost 2; bases outside the gene matches: 4. The CDR3 loop reads CASSVGLGQQETQYF. The CDR3 DNA reads as TGTGCCAGCAGCGTAGGTCTGGGACAGCAAGAGACCCAGTACTTC.

CDR3 bases: TGCAGCGTTGAACTAGCGGGAGTCAATGAGCAGTTCTTC. Protein: CSVELAGVNEQFF. The chain has TRBV29-1 and TRBJ2-1; TRBD2 matches 10 bases. Germline V gene sequence: CDR1 SQVTM, CDR2 ANQGSEA. The CDR3 runs to 13 residues. V gave up 2 bases and J gave up 6 bases; unmatched junction bases: 1.

This chain links TRBV10-1 with TRBJ1-5; D perhaps matches TRBD1 (6 bases). CDR3 size: 16 residues. Germline values: CDR1 WNHNN, CDR2 SYGVQD (reference sequence). The V end lost 2 bases, the J end lost 7 bases, and 18 bases lay between the germline ends. DNA for the CDR3: TGCGCCAGCAGTGAGCCTACAGGGCCCCCCATCCAGCCCCAGCATTTT. Residues: CASSEPTGPPIQPQHF.

The V call is TRBV7-2, the J call TRBJ2-5; unclear D gene. This CDR3 is 13 amino acids long. V was shortened by 0 bases and J by 0 bases, with 2 bases between the two germline ends. The germline V gene has CDR1 SGHTA and CDR2 FQGNSA. This CDR3 reads CASSLAYQETQYF. The CDR3, as DNA: TGTGCCAGCAGCTTAGCGTACCAAGAGACCCAGTACTTC.